Presented here are 14 T cell receptor beta chains from one specimen sequenced in a study of molecular identifiers for immune sequencing clone quantification. TCRdb independently ran MiXCR on the PCR reads; one entry per CDR3 protein. The table records a few hundred thousand distinct CDR3 sequences, 25% of them present only once. Sample: naive CD8+ T cells from blood, with Jurkat cell RNA spiked in. Subset of the sample: FACS-sorted CD8+CD4-CCR7+CD45RA+ naive T cells. The receptors were gathered from a human donor in good health. Some libraries in this study had Jurkat cell RNA spiked in.

The chain carries TRBV9 and TRBJ2-2; no reliable D call. Germline values: CDR1 SGDLS, CDR2 YYNGEE. V was shortened by 4 bases and J by 0 bases, with 13 bases between the two germline ends. The CDR3 runs to 16 residues. CDR3 protein: CASSSVGPTNTGELFF. CDR3 coding DNA: TGTGCCAGCAGCTCCGTCGGGCCGACGAACACCGGGGAGCTGTTTTTT.

This clonotype was counted a few times. The chain uses TRBV12-3 or TRBV12-4 and TRBJ1-5, with D maybe TRBD1 (5 bases). Trimming stripped 7 bases from V and 3 bases from J, with 13 bases between. The CDR3 runs 14 residues. In nucleotides, the CDR3 is TGTGCCAGCACGCGCGAGGGGTACAATCAGCCCCAGCATTTT. It specifies CASTREGYNQPQHF.

Worth noting for this clonotype: This is likely a read error, given that the CDR3 carries no conserved phenylalanine or tryptophan at its end. This chain joins TRBV19 and TRBJ1-6; TRBD1 matches 7 bases. Germline V gives CDR1 LNHDA, CDR2 SQIVND (reference sequence). This CDR3 is 15 amino acids long. In DNA form, the CDR3 reads TGCGCCAGTAGTTCGGGGACAGATTATAATTCACCCCTCCACCTT. This translates into CASSSGTDYNSPLHL.

This chain uses TRBV21-1 with TRBJ2-7; the table's TRBD1 call for D was not verified on the DNA. TRBV21-1 is flagged as a pseudogene. The length of the CDR3 is 16 residues. CDR3 residues: CASSTREGQGLYEQYF. The CDR3 DNA is TGTGCCAGCAGCACCCGAGAGGGACAGGGACTCTACGAGCAGTACTTC.

The V gene is TRBV28, the J gene TRBJ1-2; the match to TRBD1 covers 7 bases. Trimming took 6 bases from V and 6 from J; bases not matched to a gene: 7. Germline loops: CDR1 MDHEN, CDR2 SYDVKM. This CDR3 comprises 13 residues. The DNA of the CDR3 is TGTGCCAGCAGACTCCAGGGGGATCATGGCTACACCTTC. Amino acids: CASRLQGDHGYTF.

This clonotype was detected ten times or more. The chain recombines TRBV4-3 with TRBJ2-7, with D possibly being TRBD1 (6 bases). The CDR3 sequence is 15 residues long. Germline assignment: CDR1 LGHNA and CDR2 YSLEER. V was shortened by 0 bases and J by 3 bases, with 12 bases between the two germline ends. The CDR3 DNA sequence: TGCGCCAGCAGCCAAGATCAGGGGCCAGGCTACGAGCAGTACTTC. Translated, it gives CASSQDQGPGYEQYF.

This clonotype has more than one count but fewer than ten. The rearrangement uses TRBV5-6 and TRBJ1-5; no reliable D call. This CDR3 is 13 amino acids long. V was cut by 2 bases and J by 7 bases, with 10 bases left in between. The germline gives CDR1 SGHDT, CDR2 YYEEEE. CDR3 sequence (DNA): TGTGCCAGCAGCTTTGGTACCCAGCAGCCCCAGCATTTT. Translation gives CASSFGTQQPQHF.

This clonotype occurred many times. The chain combines TRBV7-9 with TRBJ2-6, with 8 bases aligning to TRBD1. Germline lookup yields CDR1 SEHNR and CDR2 FQNEAQ (reference sequence). V lost 7 bases and J lost 1; bases outside the gene matches: 12. This CDR3 is built from 18 residues. The CDR3 coding sequence is TGTGCCAGCATCCCTTCGACAGGGGTGGGGTCTGGGGCCAACGTCCTGACTTTC. It encodes CASIPSTGVGSGANVLTF.

This clonotype has just a few counts. The chain couples TRBV14 to TRBJ1-2, with D possibly TRBD1 on 5 matching bases. The CDR3 runs 14 residues. With 4 bases removed from V and 10 bases from J, the gap between germline ends came to 19 bases. CDR1 SGHDN and CDR2 FVKESK come from the germline V gene. CDR3 amino acids: CASSLAGAAEVYTF. In nucleotides, the CDR3 is TGTGCCAGCAGCCTCGCTGGGGCAGCAGAAGTCTACACCTTC.

This clonotype was counted once. One end of the junction varies from germline; a read error may be responsible. This chain connects TRBV2 to TRBJ2-1, with 7 bases fitting TRBD1. The CDR3 is made up of 15 amino acids. Germline-derived CDR1 and CDR2 are SNHLY and FYNNEI. Here the CDR3 DNA reads TGTGCCAGCAGTGAATGGGACAGCTCCTACAATGAGCAGTCCTTC. Encoded protein: CASSEWDSSYNEQSF.

This sequence joins TRBV7-6 and TRBJ1-4; 7 nucleotides align to TRBD1. The V and J ends lost 0 bases and 9 bases, in that order; junction bases with no gene match: 7. Germline V CDR1 and CDR2: SGHVS, FNYEAQ. The CDR3 totals 15 residues. The CDR3 loop is CASSLAVTGSKKLFF. The CDR3 DNA is TGTGCCAGCAGCTTAGCGGTGACAGGGAGTAAAAAACTGTTTTTT.

Remarks on this clonotype: A much larger clone sits a single nucleotide away, making a read error possible. The V call is TRBV20-1, the J call TRBJ2-3; tentatively, D is TRBD1 (5 bases). The CDR3 is 11 residues long. Trimming left V 5 bases short and J 8 bases short, with 11 bases between. Germline-derived CDR1 and CDR2 are DFQATT and SNEGSKA (reference sequence). CDR3 DNA sequence: TGCAGTGCTTCCCTAGGGGCTACGCAGTATTTT. It is translated as CSASLGATQYF.

This clonotype was detected once. This may stem from a read error, because a much larger clone lies one nucleotide away. The J gene is TRBJ2-3, the V gene TRBV7-9; 11 bases fit TRBD1. The germline V gene encodes CDR1 SEHNR and CDR2 FQNEAQ (reference sequence). There are 17 residues in the CDR3. The V and J ends lost 5 bases and 1 base, in that order; junction bases with no gene match: 8. CDR3 nucleotides: TGTGCCAGCAGCCCAGGGACAGGGGGAACTGGCACAGATACGCAGTATTTT. The encoded protein is CASSPGTGGTGTDTQYF.

V gene TRBV5-1 combines with J gene TRBJ2-7; D is undetermined. Trimming took off 0 bases at V and 4 bases at J, with 17 bases between the two ends. The germline gives CDR1 SGHRS, CDR2 YFSETQ. The CDR3 has 16 residues. CDR3 DNA sequence: TGCGCCAGCAGCTTGGGTCTACTCCAGGTTTCTTACGAGCAGTACTTC. It codes for CASSLGLLQVSYEQYF.